These 31 T cell receptor beta chains were sequenced from one sample in a study of blood T cell repertoires in COVID-19. The assay was immunoSEQ multiplex PCR, and TCRdb's table has in-frame clones only and misses some. Among roughly 60,000 clones listed, around four fifths were seen once. Specimen: peripheral blood. The receptors were sampled from a man older than 75 with acute or convalescent COVID-19.

The V call is TRBV30, the J call TRBJ2-7; 7 bases are shared with TRBD1. The trim removed 4 bases at V and 6 bases at J, leaving 12 bases unmatched. The CDR3 contains 14 residues. From germline, CDR1 is GTSNPN and CDR2 SVGIG (reference sequence). CDR3 sequence: CAWNGQVAVTEQYF. Here the CDR3 DNA reads TGTGCCTGGAATGGACAGGTGGCGGTGACCGAGCAGTACTTC.

Only a few counts were recorded for this clone. The chain carries TRBV7-2 and TRBJ1-5; possible D gene TRBD1, 5 bases. Trimming pared 5 bases from V and 1 base from J, leaving 12 bases between. Germline CDR1 is SGHTA and CDR2 is FQGNSA. This CDR3 is built from 15 residues. This CDR3 is CASSPGGYSNQPQHF. In DNA, the CDR3 is TGTGCCAGCAGCCCGGGGGGATACAGCAATCAGCCCCAGCATTTT.

Concerning this clone itself: A junction end diverges from the germline sequence, so it may reflect a read error. This chain uses TRBV11-2 with TRBJ2-7, with D possibly being TRBD1 (8 bases). This CDR3 is 17 amino acids long. In germline, CDR1 is SGHAT, CDR2 FQNNGV. In DNA form, the CDR3 reads TGTGCCGGCAGTTTGGTTGGGAGCGGGACAGGACAACGCGAGCAGTACTTC. Protein product: CAGSLVGSGTGQREQYF.

The chain recombines TRBV9 with TRBJ2-3; 9 nucleotides agree with TRBD2. The germline V gene has CDR1 SGDLS and CDR2 YYNGEE. The CDR3 spans 15 residues. J was trimmed by 5 bases and V by 3 bases; bases with no gene match: 7. The DNA for the CDR3 is TGTGCCAGCAGCGCTCTGCGGGGGGGCAAAGATACGCAGTATTTT. This codes for CASSALRGGKDTQYF.

The chain couples TRBV3-1 (or the pseudogene TRBV3-2) to TRBJ2-5; 11 bases fit TRBD2. The trim removed 4 bases at V and 13 bases at J, leaving 8 bases unmatched. Germline V gene sequence: CDR1 LGHDT, CDR2 YNNKEL (reference sequence). The CDR3 runs 13 residues. CDR3 DNA: TGTGCCAGCAGCCCTTTGGTAGCGGGGGGGTTGTACTTC. Encoded protein: CASSPLVAGGLYF.

V is TRBV12-3 or TRBV12-4 and J is TRBJ2-3; the D gene is possibly TRBD2 (6 bases). CDR3 length: 12 amino acids. The V end was cut by 4 bases, the J end by 6 bases, with 8 bases between. The CDR3 reads CASSSGVDTQYF. The CDR3 DNA reads as TGTGCCAGCAGTTCGGGGGTTGATACGCAGTATTTT.

This clone has more than one count but fewer than ten. The chain recombines TRBV7-2 with TRBJ1-1; D ambiguous. The CDR3 is 13 amino acids. The V gene lost 3 bases and the J gene lost 0 bases, with 5 bases spanning the gap. CDR1 SGHTA and CDR2 FQGNSA come from the germline V gene. The chain's CDR3 is CASSFDMNTEAFF. Written as DNA, the CDR3 is TGTGCCAGCAGCTTTGACATGAACACTGAAGCTTTCTTT.

V and J are TRBV27 and TRBJ2-7, with TRBD1 as a possible D gene (6 bases). Trimming took 3 bases from V and 2 from J, leaving 8 bases between them. Looked up from germline, CDR1 is MNHEY and CDR2 is SMNVEV (reference sequence). CDR3 length: 13 amino acids. Here the CDR3 reads CASSFSGAYEQYF. The CDR3 DNA reads as TGTGCCAGCAGTTTCTCAGGGGCCTACGAGCAGTACTTC.

A single count supports this clone. This rearrangement joins TRBV28 to TRBJ2-1; no reliable D call. Germline CDR1 is MDHEN and CDR2 is SYDVKM. Trimming shortened V by 3 bases and J by 3 bases, and 9 bases separated the two germline ends. The CDR3 sequence is 14 residues long. The CDR3 loop reads CASSFSSRYNEQFF. As DNA, the CDR3 is TGTGCCAGCAGTTTTTCCTCGCGCTACAATGAGCAGTTCTTC.

J is TRBJ1-3 and V is TRBV19; no reliable D call. V was trimmed by 3 bases and J by 4 bases, leaving 10 bases between them. The CDR3 is made up of 14 amino acids. CDR1 and CDR2 (germline): LNHDA, SQIVND (reference sequence). The CDR3 here is CASSIGSGGNTIYF. The CDR3 coding sequence is TGTGCCAGTAGTATTGGTTCTGGCGGAAACACCATATATTTT.

The chain recombines TRBV11-2 with TRBJ2-5, with TRBD1 matching 7 bases. CDR1 is SGHAT and CDR2 is FQNNGV in the germline V gene. Losses at the gene ends were 5 bases for V and 5 bases for J; bases not matched to a gene: 8. The CDR3 runs 14 residues. The CDR3 loop is CASSNDRVGETQYF. The CDR3 DNA reads TGTGCCAGCAGCAACGACAGGGTGGGGGAGACCCAGTACTTC.

The chain recombines TRBV5-1 with TRBJ2-6; 9 positions agree with TRBD1. This CDR3 is built from 17 residues. The V segment lost 4 bases and the J segment 2 bases; nucleotides outside the gene matches: 7. Germline V CDR1 and CDR2: SGHRS, YFSETQ. The CDR3 here is CASSRTGVDPGANVLTF. The CDR3 DNA sequence: TGCGCCAGCAGCAGGACAGGGGTTGATCCTGGGGCCAACGTCCTGACTTTC. The full variable domain, completed using reference TRBV5-1 and TRBJ2-6, is KAGVTQTPRYLIKTRGQQVTLSCSPISGHRSVSWYQQTPGQGLQFLFEYFSETQRNKGNFPGRFSGRQFSNSRSEMNVSTLELGDSALYLCASSRTGVDPGANVLTFGAGSRLTVL.

The chain combines TRBV7-2 with TRBJ1-1, with TRBD1 matching over 7 bases. This CDR3 has 13 residues. Looked up from germline, CDR1 is SGHTA and CDR2 is FQGNSA. Germline trimming cut 6 bases from V and 7 bases from J; bases unmatched to any gene: 8. Here the CDR3 DNA reads TGTGCCAGCAGACCAGGTAGACAGGGTGAAGCTTTCTTT. It specifies CASRPGRQGEAFF. The variable domain in full, with the rest retrieved from reference TRBV7-2 and TRBJ1-1, is GAGVSQSPSNKVTEKGKDVELRCDPISGHTALYWYRQSLGQGLEFLIYFQGNSAPDKSGLPSDRFSAERTGGSVSTLTIQRTQQEDSAVYLCASRPGRQGEAFFGQGTRLTVV.

The CDR3 DNA reads as TGTGCCAGCAGCTTCGACAGGGCGGGCGAGCAGTACTTC. Translated, it gives CASSFDRAGEQYF. The J gene is TRBJ2-7, the V gene TRBV7-9; 7 bases fit TRBD1. Germline lookup yields CDR1 SEHNR and CDR2 FQNEAQ (reference sequence). V lost 3 bases, J lost 6 bases, and 5 bases stayed unmatched. The CDR3 spans 13 residues.

The chain uses TRBV6-5 and TRBJ1-2; TRBD1 matches at 7 bases. The CDR3 loop spans 13 amino acids. Germline trimming cut 7 bases from V and 4 bases from J; bases unmatched to any gene: 6. CDR1 is MNHEY and CDR2 is SVGAGI in the germline V gene. The CDR3 DNA follows: TGTGCCAGCAACTCTCCAGGGGGCTATGGCTACACCTTC. Protein sequence: CASNSPGGYGYTF.

V usage is TRBV7-6 and J usage is TRBJ2-2; possible D gene TRBD2, 6 bases. The V gene's germline CDR1 is SGHVS and CDR2 FNYEAQ. The CDR3 is made up of 19 amino acids. Trimming shortened V by 2 bases and J by 0 bases, and 19 bases separated the two germline ends. For the CDR3, the DNA is TGTGCCAGCAGCTTACCGGGACGGATAGCGGATCCGAACACCGGGGAGCTGTTTTTT. This codes for CASSLPGRIADPNTGELFF.

A single count supports this clone. V and J are TRBV27 and TRBJ1-2, with 7 bases fitting TRBD1. With 3 bases clipped from V and 5 bases from J, the junction kept 3 bases outside the gene matches. This CDR3 comprises 13 residues. Germline-derived CDR1 and CDR2 are MNHEY and SMNVEV (reference sequence). For the CDR3, the DNA is TGTGCCAGCAGTTTTAACAGGGGTTATGGCTACACCTTC. It specifies CASSFNRGYGYTF.

The chain joins TRBV6-5 to TRBJ2-1; possibly TRBD2 for D (6 bases). The ends were cut back, 7 bases at V and 9 bases at J, with 22 bases in the middle. Germline loops: CDR1 MNHEY, CDR2 SVGAGI. The CDR3 totals 15 residues. CDR3: CASTKGGARVSEQFF. The CDR3 DNA reads as TGTGCCAGCACCAAGGGCGGGGCCAGGGTCAGTGAGCAGTTCTTC.

The rearrangement joins TRBV4-1 to TRBJ2-5, with TRBD1 matching 8 bases. The CDR3 extends over 16 amino acids. With 1 base clipped from V and 1 base from J, the junction kept 5 bases outside the gene matches. Germline CDR1 is MGHRA and CDR2 is YSYEKL. In DNA form, the CDR3 reads TGCGCCAGCAGCCAAGGATCGGACAGGGTCCAAGAGACCCAGTACTTC. As protein: CASSQGSDRVQETQYF.

By its share, this clone is medium-sized. The J gene is TRBJ1-1, the V gene TRBV10-1; D may be TRBD1 (5 bases). Germline V gene data show CDR1 as WNHNN and CDR2 as SYGVQD (reference sequence). This CDR3 is 13 amino acids long. Trimming shortened V by 2 bases and J by 5 bases, and 9 bases separated the two germline ends. In DNA, the CDR3 is TGCGCCAGCAGTGAGCAGGGATGGACTGAAGCTTTCTTT. It encodes CASSEQGWTEAFF.

DNA for the CDR3: TGTGCTTCCGGACAGGGGGAAGGAAACACCATATATTTT. Translated: CASGQGEGNTIYF. This rearrangement joins TRBV11-2 to TRBJ1-3; TRBD1 matches at 10 bases. The CDR3 loop spans 13 amino acids. CDR1 and CDR2 from the germline V gene are SGHAT and FQNNGV.

The rearrangement links TRBV11-2 to TRBJ1-2; D is unclear. Germline loops: CDR1 SGHAT, CDR2 FQNNGV. This CDR3 comprises 13 residues. V dropped 10 bases and J dropped 2 bases, with 14 bases sitting between them. The CDR3 nucleotides are TGTGCCACCAATTCGAGAGGGAACTATGGCTACACCTTC. This codes for CATNSRGNYGYTF. Combining the CDR3 with reference TRBV11-2 and TRBJ1-2 gives the whole variable domain EAGVAQSPRYKIIEKRQSVAFWCNPISGHATLYWYQQILGQGPKLLIQFQNNGVVDDSQLPKDRFSAERLKGVDSTLKIQPAKLEDSAVYLCATNSRGNYGYTFGSGTRLTVV.

The rearrangement uses TRBV5-1 and TRBJ1-1; no reliable D call. This CDR3 comprises 13 residues. Per the germline V gene, CDR1 is SGHRS and CDR2 is YFSETQ. Deletions cut 2 bases from V and 6 bases from J, with 11 bases between. CDR3 sequence (DNA): TGCGCCAGCAGCTTCGATGGGCGAGCTGAAGCTTTCTTT. Amino acid sequence: CASSFDGRAEAFF.

V is TRBV21-1 and J is TRBJ2-7; TRBD1 is the table's D call and was not checked against the DNA. TRBV21-1 is flagged as a pseudogene. CDR3 length: 14 amino acids. In DNA, the CDR3 is TGTGCCAGCAGCCCTCGGACAGGGTTCTACGAGCAGTACTTC. Translation gives CASSPRTGFYEQYF.

This clone has just a few counts. The rearrangement uses TRBV6-5 and TRBJ2-5; weak D call: TRBD2 (6 bases). V was cut by 11 bases and J by 5 bases, with 21 bases left in between. There are 14 residues in the CDR3. Germline V CDR1 and CDR2: MNHEY, SVGAGI. The CDR3 loop is CAVQRGGNGETQYF. As DNA, the CDR3 is TGTGCCGTGCAGCGTGGGGGGAACGGGGAGACCCAGTACTTC.

The rearrangement links TRBV9 to TRBJ2-7, with 9 nucleotides matching TRBD1. The CDR3 covers 14 residues. Germline V gene data show CDR1 as SGDLS and CDR2 as YYNGEE. J was trimmed by 4 bases and V by 4 bases; bases with no gene match: 6. This CDR3 is CASSPRDRVYEQYF. As DNA, the CDR3 is TGTGCCAGCAGCCCCCGGGACAGGGTTTACGAGCAGTACTTC.

This clone was counted a single time. This chain connects TRBV18 to TRBJ2-1; D unclear. This CDR3 spans 14 amino acids. Germline assignment: CDR1 KGHSH and CDR2 LQKENI. Trimming took 4 bases from V and 7 from J, leaving 14 bases between them. The CDR3 DNA sequence: TGTGCCAGCTCACAATTTGACTTAAGGAATGAGCAGTTCTTC. Amino acids: CASSQFDLRNEQFF.

In this sample, this clone turned up a few times. Written as DNA, the CDR3 is TGTGCCAGCAGCCCAGGACTGAGCACAGATACGCAGTATTTT. Translation gives CASSPGLSTDTQYF. V gene TRBV5-8 combines with J gene TRBJ2-3, with a tentative D call TRBD2 (5 bases). This CDR3 spans 14 amino acids. The germline V gene encodes CDR1 SGHTS and CDR2 YDEGEE. The V and J ends lost 4 bases and 0 bases respectively, with 9 bases between them.

The chain has TRBV12-3 or TRBV12-4 and TRBJ1-2; no firm D call. Trimming stripped 1 base from V and 6 bases from J, with 9 bases between. The CDR3 contains 13 residues. The chain's CDR3 is CASSLDLENGYTF. As DNA, the CDR3 is TGTGCCAGCAGTTTAGATCTGGAGAATGGCTACACCTTC.

This clone showed up just once. This sequence joins TRBV3-1 (or the pseudogene TRBV3-2) and TRBJ2-3; D may be TRBD1 (5 bases). V lost 1 base and J 8 bases, leaving 13 bases between the germline ends. CDR1 and CDR2 (germline): LGHDT, YNNKEL (reference sequence). This CDR3 is built from 14 residues. CDR3 protein: CASSQVGSQGTQYF. CDR3 coding DNA: TGTGCCAGCAGCCAAGTAGGAAGCCAGGGTACGCAGTATTTT.

In nucleotides, the CDR3 is TGTGCCAGCAGACAGTCTAACTATGGCTACACCTTC. It codes for CASRQSNYGYTF. The chain uses TRBV3-1 (or the pseudogene TRBV3-2) and TRBJ1-2; D is uncertain. The V gene's germline CDR1 is LGHDT and CDR2 YNNKEL (reference sequence). V lost 6 bases and J lost 0, with 5 bases in between. The CDR3 totals 12 residues.